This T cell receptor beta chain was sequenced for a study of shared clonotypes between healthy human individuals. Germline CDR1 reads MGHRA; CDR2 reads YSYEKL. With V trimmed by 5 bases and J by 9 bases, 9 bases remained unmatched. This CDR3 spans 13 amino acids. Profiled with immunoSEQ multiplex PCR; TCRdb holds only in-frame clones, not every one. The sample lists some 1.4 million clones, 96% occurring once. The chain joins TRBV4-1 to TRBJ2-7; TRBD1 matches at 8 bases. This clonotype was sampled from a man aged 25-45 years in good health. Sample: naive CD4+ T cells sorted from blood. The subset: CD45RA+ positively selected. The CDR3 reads CASSYNGQGWQYF. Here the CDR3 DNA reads TGCGCCAGCAGCTACAACGGACAGGGTTGGCAGTACTTC.